The 17 T cell receptor beta chains reported below all come from one sample, sequenced in a study of patients and donors after allogeneic stem cell transplantation. Using its own MiXCR run on the RT-PCR reads, TCRdb lists one record per CDR3 protein. The table records about 200,000 distinct CDR3 sequences, more than 35% of them present only once. Sequencing used blood, either unsorted or a sorted T cell fraction (not recorded which). The receptors derive from a human donor who was either an allogeneic HSCT recipient or a stem cell or donor lymphocyte infusion donor (not recorded which). It is not recorded whose cells these are; they may come from a transplant donor.

This chain links TRBV29-1 with TRBJ2-3; D unresolved. From germline, CDR1 is SQVTM and CDR2 ANQGSEA. The CDR3 has 11 residues. V lost 2 bases and J lost 4, with 4 bases in between. The CDR3 loop is CSVERADTQYF. In DNA, the CDR3 is TGCAGCGTTGAACGGGCAGATACGCAGTATTTT.

The chain links TRBV7-6 to TRBJ2-7, with D possibly matching TRBD2 (5 bases). The germline V gene has CDR1 SGHVS and CDR2 FNYEAQ. The CDR3 has 15 amino acids. V was clipped by 0 bases and J by 3 bases, with 12 bases between them. DNA for the CDR3: TGTGCCAGCAGCTTAGCTGGTAGCGCGTACTACGAGCAGTACTTC. This sequence encodes CASSLAGSAYYEQYF.

This clonotype was seen only a few times. V is TRBV6-2 or TRBV6-3 and J is TRBJ1-2, with D maybe TRBD1 (5 bases). Germline-derived CDR1 and CDR2 are MNHEY and SVGEGT. This CDR3 is 13 amino acids long. Trimming took off 4 bases at V and 3 bases at J, with 9 bases between the two ends. CDR3 sequence (DNA): TGTGCCAGCAGTTTTCGGGGGGACTATGGCTACACCTTC. Its protein is CASSFRGDYGYTF.

This clonotype occurred a few times. The rearrangement uses TRBV29-1 and TRBJ1-5; no firm D call. V was cut by 6 bases and J by 10 bases, with 16 bases left in between. From germline, CDR1 is SQVTM and CDR2 ANQGSEA. The CDR3 length is 12 residues. The CDR3 nucleotides read TGCAGCGTCCCTACGGAGGGCGGACCCCAGCATTTT. Residues: CSVPTEGGPQHF.

The chain joins TRBV30 to TRBJ1-1, with no clear D. Germline values: CDR1 GTSNPN, CDR2 SVGIG (reference sequence). The CDR3 sequence is 12 residues long. Trimming took off 0 bases at V and 8 bases at J, with 10 bases between the two ends. DNA for the CDR3: TGTGCCTGGAGTGTAATACAGCTAGAAGCTTTCTTT. Protein sequence: CAWSVIQLEAFF. Full variable domain (remainder filled in from reference TRBV30 and TRBJ1-1): SQTIHQWPATLVQPVGSPLSLECTVEGTSNPNLYWYRQAAGRGLQLLFYSVGIGQISSEVPQNLSASRPQDRQFILSSKKLLLSDSGFYLCAWSVIQLEAFFGQGTRLTVV.

This chain links TRBV28 with TRBJ2-1; 9 positions match TRBD1. V lost 4 bases and J lost 6; bases outside the gene matches: 10. This CDR3 region has 16 residues. Germline loops: CDR1 MDHEN, CDR2 SYDVKM. The CDR3 sequence is CASSSSGTGYGNEQFF. CDR3 nucleotide sequence: TGTGCCAGCAGTTCCTCAGGGACAGGGTACGGCAATGAGCAGTTCTTC. The full variable domain, completed using reference TRBV28 and TRBJ2-1, is DVKVTQSSRYLVKRTGEKVFLECVQDMDHENMFWYRQDPGLGLRLIYFSYDVKMKEKGDIPEGYSVSREKKERFSLILESASTNQTSMYLCASSSSGTGYGNEQFFGPGTRLTVL.

The rearrangement links TRBV29-1 to TRBJ2-3; no reliable D call. Germline CDR1 and CDR2: SQVTM and ANQGSEA. Trimming shortened V by 1 base and J by 7 bases, and 9 bases separated the two germline ends. The CDR3 runs to 12 residues. The CDR3 region has the DNA TGCAGCGTTGAAGTCGAAACATATACGCAGTATTTT. It encodes CSVEVETYTQYF.

This clonotype has only a few counts. The chain has TRBV28 and TRBJ1-1; D unresolved. CDR3 length: 13 residues. V lost 2 bases to trimming and J lost 4 bases, with 8 bases between them. Per the germline V gene, CDR1 is MDHEN and CDR2 is SYDVKM. In DNA form, the CDR3 reads TGTGCCAGCAGTTTACCCTCGCGCACTGAAGCTTTCTTT. Translated, it gives CASSLPSRTEAFF. The whole variable domain, filled in from reference TRBV28 and TRBJ1-1, reads DVKVTQSSRYLVKRTGEKVFLECVQDMDHENMFWYRQDPGLGLRLIYFSYDVKMKEKGDIPEGYSVSREKKERFSLILESASTNQTSMYLCASSLPSRTEAFFGQGTRLTVV.

In its sample, this clonotype was seen a few times. V usage is TRBV7-9 and J usage is TRBJ1-1; TRBD1 matches at 7 bases. Losses at the gene ends were 1 base for V and 3 bases for J; bases not matched to a gene: 5. The CDR3 runs 15 residues. Germline V gene sequence: CDR1 SEHNR, CDR2 FQNEAQ (reference sequence). The CDR3 protein is CASSLGQGVDTEAFF. The CDR3 region has the DNA TGTGCCAGCAGCTTAGGGCAGGGGGTCGACACTGAAGCTTTCTTT. Filled out from reference TRBV7-9 and TRBJ1-1, the complete variable domain reads DTGVSQNPRHKITKRGQNVTFRCDPISEHNRLYWYRQTLGQGPEFLTYFQNEAQLEKSRLLSDRFSAERPKGSFSTLEIQRTEQGDSAMYLCASSLGQGVDTEAFFGQGTRLTVV.

The rearrangement links TRBV24-1 to TRBJ2-1, with D maybe TRBD2 (5 bases). The ends were cut back, 2 bases at V and 10 bases at J, with 8 bases in the middle. Germline CDR1 KGHDR, CDR2 SFDVKD. The CDR3 sequence is 12 residues long. The CDR3 sequence is CATSDSEREQFF. The CDR3 region has the DNA TGTGCCACCAGTGATTCTGAGCGGGAGCAGTTCTTC.

The genes are TRBV5-1 and TRBJ1-2, with D possibly TRBD1 on 5 matching bases. Trimming left V 2 bases short and J 6 bases short, with 11 bases between. This CDR3 has 13 amino acids. The germline CDR1 and CDR2 sequences are SGHRS and YFSETQ. The CDR3 coding sequence is TGCGCCAGCAGCTTCCCAGGGCTGGATGGCTACACCTTC. Amino acids: CASSFPGLDGYTF.

The CDR3 DNA sequence: TGCAGTGCGGGACCGGGGGGGGAAGACAATCAGCCCCAGCATTTT. Amino acid sequence: CSAGPGGEDNQPQHF. The chain employs TRBV20-1 and TRBJ1-5, with D maybe TRBD1 (5 bases). The CDR3 has 15 residues. V was shortened by 6 bases and J by 3 bases, with 18 bases between the two germline ends. CDR1 is DFQATT, CDR2 SNEGSKA, per germline (reference sequence).

This clonotype was counted only a few times. The chain combines TRBV12-3 or TRBV12-4 with TRBJ2-7; 9 nucleotides align to TRBD1. Trimming removed 5 bases from V and 2 bases from J; junction bases left unmatched: 4. The CDR3 sequence is 14 residues long. In DNA form, the CDR3 reads TGTGCCAGCAGTGCAACAGGGGGCCCCTACGAGCAGTACTTC. Translation: CASSATGGPYEQYF.

The V gene is TRBV4-1, the J gene TRBJ2-5; D call uncertain. The CDR3 covers 15 residues. Deletions cut 0 bases from V and 4 bases from J, with 12 bases between. Germline V lookup: CDR1 MGHRA, CDR2 YSYEKL. Here the CDR3 DNA reads TGCGCCAGCAGCCAAGATCTAGGGTATGGAGAGACCCAGTACTTC. Translated, it gives CASSQDLGYGETQYF.

This clonotype was seen a few times. This chain links TRBV13 with TRBJ2-2, with D tentatively TRBD2 (6 bases). The germline CDR1 and CDR2 sequences are PRHDT and FYEKMQ (reference sequence). CDR3 length: 15 residues. V was pared by 4 bases and J by 2 bases, with 11 bases between. The CDR3 nucleotides are TGTGCCAGCAGCTCACCGGGACTCAACACCGGGGAGCTGTTTTTT. It encodes CASSSPGLNTGELFF. Drawing the rest from reference TRBV13 and TRBJ2-2, the complete variable domain is AAGVIQSPRHLIKEKRETATLKCYPIPRHDTVYWYQQGPGQDPQFLISFYEKMQSDKGSIPDRFSAQQFSDYHSELNMSSLELGDSALYFCASSSPGLNTGELFFGEGSRLTVL.

This clonotype was detected only a few times. One end of the junction fails to match germline, which may point to a read error. The chain is built from TRBV2 and TRBJ1-2; D gene uncertain. The germline V gene has CDR1 SNHLY and CDR2 FYNNEI. This CDR3 has 13 residues. This chain's CDR3 is CASSEDGGYRYAF. In nucleotides, the CDR3 is TGTGCCAGCAGTGAGGACGGAGGGTATCGCTACGCCTTC.

This clonotype was picked up a small number of times. V and J are TRBV7-9 and TRBJ1-5, with 9 bases fitting TRBD1. CDR1 SEHNR and CDR2 FQNEAQ come from the germline V gene (reference sequence). With 5 bases clipped from V and 5 bases from J, the junction kept 7 bases outside the gene matches. The CDR3 contains 15 residues. The CDR3 reads CASSRNGTGHQPQHF. Here the CDR3 DNA reads TGTGCCAGCAGCCGGAACGGGACAGGGCATCAGCCCCAGCATTTT.